This paragraph covers one T cell receptor beta chain sequence. The antigen is unknown. Investigators reverse transcribed all isolated RNA, so they sequenced expressed TCRB transcripts. The table came from immunoSEQ multiplex PCR; TCRdb's copy has only in-frame clones and leaves some out. The sample shows some 270,000 clones, about a tenth of them seen only once. This specimen belongs to a study of beta chain features in type 1 diabetes. The wider study: The study found patients and healthy donors alike in age, gender and cell yields.

V lost 5 bases and J lost 1; bases outside the gene matches: 8. CDR1 is SGHTS and CDR2 is YDEGEE in the germline V gene. CDR3 length equals 15 residues. Heparinised blood was drawn once per donor, averaging about 116 mL. Study-wide findings and caveats: For patients, the naive, central memory and Treg TCRB repertoires appeared more alike than for healthy donors. Shortening of TCRB CDR3s, moderate but significant, appeared in all four CD4+ subsets of Type 1 diabetes patients. VDJ junctions sequenced from type 1 diabetes patients showed fewer insertions and more deletions.

The chain recombines TRBV5-8 with TRBJ2-7; 8 positions match TRBD2. The sequence was collected from a man aged 30 to 39 with type 1 diabetes. Sequenced: naive CD4+ T cells from blood. The CDR3 sequence: CASRLPGLVSYEQYF. The CDR3 bases are TGTGCCAGCAGATTACCGGGACTAGTTTCCTACGAGCAGTACTTC.